These 7 T cell receptor beta chains were sequenced from one sample in a study of blood T cell repertoires in COVID-19. Profiled with immunoSEQ multiplex PCR; TCRdb holds only in-frame clones, not every one. The sample records about 200,000 clones, 88% being singletons. Sequencing used peripheral blood. The receptor set was obtained from a woman aged 40 to 50 who had recovered from COVID-19.

The chain recombines TRBV5-6 with TRBJ1-6, with 8 bases aligning to TRBD1. CDR1 and CDR2 (germline): SGHDT, YYEEEE. The V gene end was trimmed by 5 bases and the J gene end by 7 bases; junction bases not matched to a gene: 5. The CDR3 length is 14 residues. The CDR3 loop is CASSSGQGNSPLHF. The CDR3 DNA is TGTGCCAGCAGTTCAGGACAGGGAAATTCACCCCTCCACTTT.

This chain joins TRBV7-2 and TRBJ2-4; TRBD2 agrees at 7 bases. Unmatched junction bases numbered 3, after V lost 2 bases and J lost 8 bases. Germline loops: CDR1 SGHTA, CDR2 FQGNSA. CDR3 length: 13 residues. CDR3 in amino acids: CASSLSGGDIQYF. In DNA form, the CDR3 reads TGTGCCAGCAGCTTAAGTGGGGGGGACATTCAGTACTTC.

The chain links TRBV12-3 or TRBV12-4 to TRBJ1-2; D unclear. The CDR3 spans 12 residues. The V end was cut by 5 bases, the J end by 4 bases, with 8 bases between. The CDR3, as DNA: TGTGCCAGCAGTACTCTACGCTATGGCTACACCTTC. Translating it yields CASSTLRYGYTF.

This clone was seen just once. This rearrangement joins TRBV11-2 to TRBJ2-5, with 14 bases identical to TRBD2. J was trimmed by 2 bases and V by 4 bases; bases with no gene match: 3. The germline CDR1 and CDR2 sequences are SGHAT and FQNNGV. The CDR3 is made up of 16 amino acids. CDR3 sequence: CASSSGTSGSQETQYF. The CDR3 DNA reads as TGTGCCAGCAGCTCCGGGACTAGCGGGAGTCAAGAGACCCAGTACTTC. Looking up the rest from reference TRBV11-2 and TRBJ2-5 gives the full variable domain: EAGVAQSPRYKIIEKRQSVAFWCNPISGHATLYWYQQILGQGPKLLIQFQNNGVVDDSQLPKDRFSAERLKGVDSTLKIQPAKLEDSAVYLCASSSGTSGSQETQYFGPGTRLLVL.

This rearrangement joins TRBV30 to TRBJ2-7, with TRBD2 identical over 7 bases. The CDR3 spans 18 residues. V lost 1 base and J lost 3; bases outside the gene matches: 18. Germline loops: CDR1 GTSNPN, CDR2 SVGIG (reference sequence). Written as DNA, the CDR3 is TGTGCCTGGAGTGAAAAGGGGATTTTTGGGAGGGGAATCTACGAGCAGTACTTC. It translates to CAWSEKGIFGRGIYEQYF.

The gene calls are TRBV28 and TRBJ1-5; possible D gene TRBD1, 6 bases. The CDR3 totals 13 residues. Germline V lookup: CDR1 MDHEN, CDR2 SYDVKM. Trimming stripped 6 bases from V and 5 bases from J, with 11 bases between. CDR3 in DNA: TGTGCCAGCAGGTGGACAGCTGATCAGCCCCAGCATTTT. This translates into CASRWTADQPQHF.

This chain links TRBV12-5 with TRBJ1-2; 9 bases match TRBD1. Germline CDR1 and CDR2: LGHNT and FRNRAP. V lost 6 bases and J lost 5; bases outside the gene matches: 13. The CDR3 totals 16 residues. For the CDR3, the DNA is TGTGCTAGTGGAAATTTTCTCGGGACAGGGTTTTATGGCTACACCTTC. This translates into CASGNFLGTGFYGYTF.